This passage covers 28 T cell receptor beta chains from one sample sequenced in a study of blood T cell repertoires in COVID-19. Some clones are missing from TCRdb's copy, which holds only in-frame ones; the method was immunoSEQ multiplex PCR. The table records about 160,000 clones, 65% to 85% of them present only once. Input material: PBMCs or T cells enriched from blood (not recorded which). Source of these receptors: a woman aged 40 to 50 with acute COVID-19.

This clone was counted a single time. Other DNA sequences within the sample encode an identical CDR3. Written as DNA, the CDR3 is TGTGCCAGCAGTTTGTCAGGGGGTATAGGCTACACCTTC. Translated, it gives CASSLSGGIGYTF. V usage is TRBV27 and J usage is TRBJ1-2, with TRBD1 matching 7 bases. The germline CDR1 and CDR2 sequences are MNHEY and SMNVEV (reference sequence). J lost 8 bases, V lost 3 bases, and 6 bases had no gene match. The CDR3 totals 13 residues.

The V and J genes are TRBV27 and TRBJ2-3; TRBD2 agrees at 14 bases. CDR1 and CDR2 (germline): MNHEY, SMNVEV (reference sequence). This CDR3 region has 15 residues. The trim removed 5 bases at V and 5 bases at J, leaving 3 bases unmatched. The CDR3 sequence is CASSLGLAGVDTQYF. Written as DNA, the CDR3 is TGTGCCAGCAGTCTGGGACTAGCGGGAGTAGATACGCAGTATTTT.

The gene calls are TRBV6-5 and TRBJ2-7, with TRBD2 as a possible D gene (5 bases). CDR1 is MNHEY, CDR2 SVGAGI, per germline. Between the trimmed V and J ends, which lost 0 bases and 3 bases, there was a span of 12 bases. CDR3 length equals 15 residues. CDR3 in DNA: TGTGCCAGCAGTTACTCCCGGGAAAGAAGCTACGAGCAGTACTTC. Protein product: CASSYSRERSYEQYF.

The rearrangement links TRBV5-4 to TRBJ2-7, with D possibly TRBD1 on 7 matching bases. The V gene's germline CDR1 is SGHNT and CDR2 YYREEE (reference sequence). The V end was cut by 5 bases, the J end by 0 bases, with 12 bases between. CDR3 length: 14 amino acids. The CDR3: CASSRQGLSYEQYF. CDR3 nucleotide sequence: TGTGCCAGCAGTCGACAGGGACTCTCCTACGAGCAGTACTTC. Full variable domain (rest looked up from reference TRBV5-4 and TRBJ2-7): ETGVTQSPTHLIKTRGQQVTLRCSSQSGHNTVSWYQQALGQGPQFIFQYYREEENGRGNFPPRFSGLQFPNYSSELNVNALELDDSALYLCASSRQGLSYEQYFGPGTRLTVT.

The V call is TRBV5-1, the J call TRBJ2-3; TRBD2 matches at 9 bases. From germline, CDR1 is SGHRS and CDR2 YFSETQ. V trimming: 4 bases; J trimming: 1 base; junction bases outside the gene matches: 4. This CDR3 has 15 residues. The CDR3 protein is CASSGLAQGTDTQYF. In DNA, the CDR3 is TGCGCCAGCAGCGGACTAGCGCAGGGCACAGATACGCAGTATTTT.

This chain uses TRBV13 with TRBJ2-1, with 12 bases fitting TRBD2. The germline CDR1 and CDR2 sequences are PRHDT and FYEKMQ (reference sequence). The CDR3 contains 18 residues. Trimming cost V 0 bases and J 9 bases; bases outside gene matches: 12. The chain's CDR3 is CASSLGRASGRAMTEQFF. The CDR3 nucleotides are TGTGCCAGCAGCTTAGGGAGGGCTAGCGGGAGGGCCATGACTGAGCAGTTCTTC.

The V gene is TRBV29-1, the J gene TRBJ2-2; 10 nucleotides align to TRBD2. The trim removed 6 bases at V and 3 bases at J, leaving 1 base unmatched. Germline V CDR1 and CDR2: SQVTM, ANQGSEA. The CDR3 extends over 13 amino acids. The CDR3 region is CSVGLADTGELFF. The CDR3 nucleotides read TGCAGCGTCGGACTAGCGGACACCGGGGAGCTGTTTTTT.

V is TRBV12-3 or TRBV12-4 and J is TRBJ1-1; D is ambiguous. The CDR3 spans 13 residues. V gave up 3 bases and J gave up 10 bases, with 15 bases separating them. CDR3 sequence: CASSFSRYFGAFF. DNA for the CDR3: TGTGCCAGCAGTTTTTCGAGGTACTTTGGAGCTTTCTTT.

The chain couples TRBV10-3 to TRBJ1-5; 10 nucleotides line up with TRBD1. This CDR3 spans 15 amino acids. From germline, CDR1 is ENHRY and CDR2 SYGVKD. The trim removed 5 bases at V and 7 bases at J, leaving 8 bases unmatched. The CDR3 nucleotides read TGTGCCATCAGTTCGGGACAGGGGATGGGGCAGCCCCAGCATTTT. Residues: CAISSGQGMGQPQHF.

The genes are TRBV3-1 (or the pseudogene TRBV3-2) and TRBJ2-7; no clear D gene. V lost 0 bases and J 4 bases, leaving 16 bases between the germline ends. The CDR3 spans 16 residues. Germline loops: CDR1 LGHDT, CDR2 YNNKEL (reference sequence). The CDR3 region is CASSQDRRAVTYEQYF. CDR3 nucleotide sequence: TGTGCCAGCAGCCAAGATCGTAGAGCTGTGACATACGAGCAGTACTTC.

V is TRBV28 and J is TRBJ2-2; D possibly corresponds to TRBD2 (5 bases). V was trimmed by 7 bases and J by 5 bases, leaving 17 bases between them. The CDR3 runs to 15 residues. The germline V gene has CDR1 MDHEN and CDR2 SYDVKM. For the CDR3, the DNA is TGTGCCAGCAAAAGCGCGAGAACGGGGACCGGGGAGCTGTTTTTT. Protein: CASKSARTGTGELFF.

This clone has more than one count but fewer than ten. DNA of the CDR3: TGTGCCAGCAGTGAAGATGCCAGGGGGTACGAGCAGTACTTC. Residues: CASSEDARGYEQYF. V usage is TRBV2 and J usage is TRBJ2-7, with 7 nucleotides matching TRBD1. The CDR3 consists of 14 residues. CDR1 and CDR2 from the germline V gene are SNHLY and FYNNEI. V dropped 1 base and J dropped 4; count of bases not matched to a gene: 4.

The rearrangement joins TRBV7-8 to TRBJ1-4; 7 positions agree with TRBD1. Germline assignment: CDR1 SGHVS and CDR2 FQNEAQ. J was trimmed by 5 bases and V by 4 bases; bases with no gene match: 4. CDR3 length equals 14 residues. The CDR3 loop reads CASSWKGANEKLFF. In DNA form, the CDR3 reads TGTGCCAGCAGCTGGAAGGGGGCGAATGAAAAACTGTTTTTT.

The chain combines TRBV10-3 with TRBJ2-3; tentative D call: TRBD2 (5 bases). V was cut by 2 bases and J by 6 bases, with 18 bases left in between. Germline CDR1 reads ENHRY; CDR2 reads SYGVKD. The CDR3 totals 16 residues. As DNA, the CDR3 is TGTGCCATCAGTGAGAGGCAGTACCCCTCGGGGGATACGCAGTATTTT. It translates to CAISERQYPSGDTQYF.

This chain's CDR3 is CASSKPGSGNEQFF. DNA for the CDR3: TGTGCCAGCAGCAAACCGGGAAGTGGAAATGAGCAGTTCTTC. The chain joins TRBV21-1 to TRBJ2-1; the DNA was not compared with TRBD2, the D call given in the table. TRBV21-1 has pseudogene status. This CDR3 spans 14 amino acids.

The rearrangement joins TRBV18 to TRBJ2-5, with TRBD1 identical over 11 bases. CDR1 is KGHSH, CDR2 LQKENI, per germline. This CDR3 has 15 residues. Trimming at V came to 2 bases and at J to 5 bases, leaving 4 bases not matched to a gene. The CDR3 protein is CASSPGTGGRETQYF. In DNA, the CDR3 is TGTGCCAGCTCACCAGGGACAGGGGGAAGGGAGACCCAGTACTTC.

This clone was seen repeatedly, ten times or more. This chain connects TRBV5-4 to TRBJ1-1; D is possibly TRBD1 (5 bases). The CDR3 contains 13 residues. The germline CDR1 and CDR2 sequences are SGHNT and YYREEE (reference sequence). V was cut by 7 bases and J by 4 bases, with 14 bases left in between. CDR3 in amino acids: CASRVGGSTEAFF. The CDR3 DNA reads as TGTGCCAGCCGAGTCGGGGGGAGCACTGAAGCTTTCTTT.

The table lists this clone with a count of one. The J gene is TRBJ2-5, the V gene TRBV3-1 (or the pseudogene TRBV3-2), with 15 positions matching TRBD2. The germline gives CDR1 LGHDT, CDR2 YNNKEL (reference sequence). The CDR3 loop spans 18 amino acids. Trimming cost V 4 bases and J 4 bases; bases outside gene matches: 10. The CDR3 region is CASSLRTSGRAGSETQYF. The CDR3 DNA follows: TGTGCCAGCAGCCTCCGGACTAGCGGGAGGGCCGGATCAGAGACCCAGTACTTC.

The chain couples TRBV5-4 to TRBJ2-1, with 9 bases that match TRBD1. The germline CDR1 and CDR2 sequences are SGHNT and YYREEE (reference sequence). CDR3 length equals 15 residues. Trimming cost V 3 bases and J 7 bases; bases outside gene matches: 8. Here the CDR3 DNA reads TGTGCCAGCAGCTCTTCCCGGGACAGGGTAAATGAGCAGTTCTTC. Translating it yields CASSSSRDRVNEQFF.

Here the CDR3 DNA reads TGTGCCAGCAGCGACAGGCTAGAGACAGATACGCAGTATTTT. It specifies CASSDRLETDTQYF. The J gene is TRBJ2-3, the V gene TRBV16, with D tentatively TRBD1 (6 bases). This CDR3 is 14 amino acids long. Germline V gene sequence: CDR1 KGHSY, CDR2 FQNENV. V lost 5 bases to trimming and J lost 3 bases, with 12 bases between them.

The J gene is TRBJ2-3, the V gene TRBV28; D not resolved. The germline V gene has CDR1 MDHEN and CDR2 SYDVKM. The V end lost 2 bases, the J end lost 4 bases, and 10 bases lay between the germline ends. This CDR3 comprises 14 residues. The CDR3, as DNA: TGTGCCAGCAGTTTAGGCAGCGAGGCAGATACGCAGTATTTT. It is translated as CASSLGSEADTQYF.

On this clone itself: One junction end disagrees with the germline gene, perhaps due to a read error. This sequence joins TRBV6-1 and TRBJ1-2, with 9 bases aligning to TRBD1. The germline gives CDR1 MNHNS, CDR2 SASEGT. This CDR3 region has 11 residues. The CDR3 sequence: CASSERDREPF. The CDR3 DNA sequence: TGTGCCAGCAGTGAAAGGGACAGGGAACCCTTC.

The chain links TRBV21-1 to TRBJ2-7; TRBD2, the D gene given by the table, was not confirmed from the DNA. TRBV21-1 is labeled a pseudogene. CDR3 length: 16 amino acids. The CDR3 nucleotides are TGTGCCAGCAGTCGACTAGCGGGAGGTTATGGGTACGAGCAGTACGTC. Translated: CASSRLAGGYGYEQYV.

This clone was detected once. The chain is built from TRBV5-5 and TRBJ2-3; 8 bases fit TRBD2. The junction had 10 bases not matched to a gene; V was cut back by 4 bases and J by 3 bases. CDR3 length equals 16 residues. Germline CDR1 and CDR2: SGHKS and YYEKEE (reference sequence). The CDR3, as DNA: TGTGCCAGCAGCGCCGACGGGACTAGAGCTACAGATACGCAGTATTTT. Translation: CASSADGTRATDTQYF.

The chain uses TRBV3-1 (or the pseudogene TRBV3-2) and TRBJ2-5, with D perhaps TRBD1 (6 bases). V dropped 5 bases and J dropped 4 bases, with 14 bases sitting between them. CDR1 is LGHDT and CDR2 is YNNKEL in the germline V gene (reference sequence). CDR3 size: 14 residues. This CDR3 reads CASSKTGLGETQYF. The CDR3 DNA reads as TGTGCCAGCAGCAAAACAGGGTTGGGAGAGACCCAGTACTTC.

The chain couples TRBV3-1 (or the pseudogene TRBV3-2) to TRBJ1-2, with a possible D match to TRBD1 (6 bases). Germline CDR1 is LGHDT and CDR2 is YNNKEL (reference sequence). With 2 bases removed from V and 7 bases from J, the gap between germline ends came to 11 bases. CDR3 length equals 13 residues. The CDR3 loop is CASSQPEGGGYTF. The CDR3 coding sequence is TGTGCCAGCAGCCAACCGGAAGGGGGTGGCTACACCTTC.

This clone was found a few times. The rearrangement links TRBV24-1 to TRBJ2-1; 8 nucleotides match TRBD2. Germline trimming cut 3 bases from V and 6 bases from J; bases unmatched to any gene: 6. Germline CDR1 reads KGHDR; CDR2 reads SFDVKD. The CDR3 loop spans 15 amino acids. CDR3 bases: TGTGCCACCAGTGATCCCGGACTAGCTGGCAATGAGCAGTTCTTC. This sequence encodes CATSDPGLAGNEQFF.

J is TRBJ1-4 and V is TRBV6-1; a weak D match, TRBD1 (5 bases). Between the trimmed V and J ends, which lost 0 bases and 12 bases, there was a span of 14 bases. The CDR3 sequence is 14 residues long. Germline-derived CDR1 and CDR2 are MNHNS and SASEGT. The CDR3 loop reads CASSEARWGGELFF. In nucleotides, the CDR3 is TGTGCCAGCAGTGAAGCGCGCTGGGGGGGTGAACTGTTTTTT.